Below, 20 T cell receptor beta chains from the same sample are listed, as sequenced in a study of human T cells and chemical hapten exposure. Regarding time point: patch test 2, 6 weeks after DPC sensitization. Noted treatment: therapeutic diphenylcyclopropenone sensitization with weekly scalp DPC. TCRdb itself ran the RACE reads through MiXCR, one entry per CDR3 protein. The sample lists around 99,000 distinct CDR3 sequences; 9.2% were seen once. Sequences were derived from whole blood, sampled in connection with sensitization to the hapten diphenylcyclopropenone (DPC). Receptor source: a woman between 40 and 55 years old with alopecia areata. Some clones in this sample may be carry-over from other donors' samples.

This clonotype was seen ten or more times. V and J are TRBV7-9 and TRBJ1-1; D unresolved. Per germline, CDR1 SEHNR and CDR2 FQNEAQ (reference sequence). Deletions cut 5 bases from V and 0 bases from J, with 7 bases between. CDR3 length equals 13 residues. The CDR3 reads CASSPLLNTEAFF. Written as DNA, the CDR3 is TGTGCCAGCAGCCCTCTTTTGAACACTGAAGCTTTCTTT. Variable domain in full (rest from reference TRBV7-9 and TRBJ1-1): DTGVSQNPRHKITKRGQNVTFRCDPISEHNRLYWYRQTLGQGPEFLTYFQNEAQLEKSRLLSDRFSAERPKGSFSTLEIQRTEQGDSAMYLCASSPLLNTEAFFGQGTRLTVV.

Only a few counts were recorded for this clonotype. The CDR3 here is CASRSPGYTF. CDR3 bases: TGTGCCAGCAGGAGTCCGGGCTACACCTTC. This sequence joins TRBV6-1 and TRBJ1-2, with unresolved D. The CDR3 runs 10 residues. Germline CDR1 reads MNHNS; CDR2 reads SASEGT. The V and J ends lost 6 bases and 8 bases respectively, with 7 bases between them.

In its sample, this clonotype was seen a few times. This sequence joins TRBV10-3 and TRBJ1-2; 11 bases match TRBD1. The germline gives CDR1 ENHRY, CDR2 SYGVKD. The CDR3 loop spans 15 amino acids. V lost 6 bases, J lost 7 bases, and 10 bases stayed unmatched. CDR3 region: CAISPSGQGAIGYTF. The CDR3 DNA reads as TGTGCCATCAGCCCTTCTGGACAGGGGGCGATTGGCTACACCTTC.

This chain uses TRBV12-3 or TRBV12-4 with TRBJ2-3; 7 bases line up with TRBD2. Unmatched junction bases numbered 5, after V lost 6 bases and J lost 5 bases. This CDR3 has 13 amino acids. CDR3 loop: CASSGTTGDTQYF. CDR3 nucleotides: TGTGCCAGCAGCGGGACTACCGGAGATACGCAGTATTTT.

The CDR3 here is CASRPTGEGYGYTF. The CDR3 DNA reads TGTGCCAGCAGGCCAACAGGGGAAGGCTATGGCTACACCTTC. The chain has TRBV28 and TRBJ1-2, with TRBD1 identical over 7 bases. CDR1 and CDR2 from the germline V gene are MDHEN and SYDVKM. J lost 4 bases, V lost 6 bases, and 8 bases had no gene match. The CDR3 runs 14 residues.

In this sample, this clonotype turned up many times. The chain couples TRBV24-1 to TRBJ2-1; 7 nucleotides match TRBD1. This CDR3 contains 15 residues. Unmatched junction bases numbered 7, after V lost 3 bases and J lost 6 bases. Germline CDR1 is KGHDR and CDR2 is SFDVKD. CDR3 sequence reads: CATSDDLEGANEQFF. The DNA of the CDR3 is TGTGCCACCAGTGATGACCTTGAGGGGGCCAATGAGCAGTTCTTC.

The sample holds a few counts of this clonotype. J is TRBJ1-2 and V is TRBV7-6, with 7 bases identical to TRBD1. The CDR3 loop spans 18 amino acids. CDR1 and CDR2 (germline): SGHVS, FNYEAQ. The junction had 19 bases not matched to a gene; V was cut back by 1 base and J by 8 bases. CDR3 protein: CASSLEVRPGQSLRGYTF. CDR3 nucleotides: TGTGCCAGCAGCTTAGAAGTCCGTCCGGGACAGAGTCTGCGGGGCTACACCTTC. Full variable domain (missing parts from reference TRBV7-6 and TRBJ1-2): GAGVSQSPRYKVTKRGQDVALRCDPISGHVSLYWYRQALGQGPEFLTYFNYEAQQDKSGLPNDRFSAERPEGSISTLTIQRTEQRDSAMYRCASSLEVRPGQSLRGYTFGSGTRLTVV.

The rearrangement links TRBV18 to TRBJ1-6, with 8 bases that match TRBD1. V was pared by 0 bases and J by 9 bases, with 4 bases of the junction left unmatched. The CDR3 runs to 15 residues. The germline V gene has CDR1 KGHSH and CDR2 LQKENI. The CDR3 DNA reads TGTGCCAGCTCACCACCGGGCAGGGGGCTTTCACCCCTCCACTTT. This gives the protein CASSPPGRGLSPLHF.

This sequence joins TRBV6-2 or TRBV6-3 and TRBJ2-3; no firm D call. Germline values: CDR1 MNHEY, CDR2 SVGEGT. CDR3 length equals 13 residues. Trimming took off 2 bases at V and 2 bases at J, with 5 bases between the two ends. Written as DNA, the CDR3 is TGTGCCAGCAGTTACCAGACCACAGATACGCAGTATTTT. The encoded protein is CASSYQTTDTQYF.

This clonotype appeared a few times. The chain employs TRBV7-2 and TRBJ2-7, with TRBD2 matching 11 bases. The CDR3 loop spans 18 amino acids. Germline trimming cut 5 bases from V and 7 bases from J; bases unmatched to any gene: 19. From germline, CDR1 is SGHTA and CDR2 FQGNSA. CDR3 protein: CASSTRPTSGAEPGEQYF. The CDR3 region has the DNA TGTGCCAGCAGCACCCGCCCGACTAGCGGGGCCGAGCCGGGAGAGCAGTACTTC.

This clonotype turned up a few times. The genes are TRBV29-1 and TRBJ1-5; D is perhaps TRBD1 (6 bases). Germline V CDR1 and CDR2: SQVTM, ANQGSEA. The CDR3 extends over 13 amino acids. V lost 7 bases, J lost 4 bases, and 14 bases lay in between. Here the CDR3 reads CSAGEQGNQPQHF. Here the CDR3 DNA reads TGCAGCGCCGGGGAACAGGGAAATCAGCCCCAGCATTTT.

CDR3 amino acids: CASSRLEETQYF. CDR3 bases: TGTGCCAGCAGCCGACTAGAAGAGACCCAGTACTTC. The J gene is TRBJ2-5, the V gene TRBV3-1, with D possibly TRBD2 on 6 matching bases. V was shortened by 4 bases and J by 3 bases, with 6 bases between the two germline ends. The germline V gene encodes CDR1 LGHDT and CDR2 YNNKEL (reference sequence). The CDR3 sequence is 12 residues long.

This clonotype was found many times. This chain joins TRBV4-3 and TRBJ1-4, with 8 bases fitting TRBD1. V was clipped by 6 bases and J by 5 bases; unmatched bases: 2. This CDR3 comprises 13 residues. The germline CDR1 and CDR2 sequences are LGHNA and YSLEER. The CDR3 DNA follows: TGCGCCAGCAGACGGGACAGGAATGAAAAACTGTTTTTT. Translating gives CASRRDRNEKLFF.

This clonotype was recorded at least ten times. The chain combines TRBV24-1 with TRBJ1-1, with D tentatively TRBD1 (5 bases). The germline CDR1 and CDR2 sequences are KGHDR and SFDVKD. The CDR3 has 13 residues. V lost 3 bases and J lost 1, with 5 bases in between. The chain's CDR3 is CATSDGQNTEAFF. For the CDR3, the DNA is TGTGCCACCAGTGATGGACAGAACACTGAAGCTTTCTTT.

This clonotype was seen only a few times. The rearrangement joins TRBV5-1 to TRBJ2-3, with D maybe TRBD2 (6 bases). Germline V gene sequence: CDR1 SGHRS, CDR2 YFSETQ. The V end lost 7 bases, the J end lost 0 bases, and 18 bases lay between the germline ends. This CDR3 region has 16 residues. The CDR3 protein is CASCPGAGHSTDTQYF. In nucleotides, the CDR3 is TGCGCCAGCTGTCCCGGGGCGGGGCATAGCACAGATACGCAGTATTTT.

This clonotype was observed at least ten times. V is TRBV6-2 or TRBV6-3 and J is TRBJ2-3; D might be TRBD1 (5 bases). The germline V gene has CDR1 MNHEY and CDR2 SVGEGT. The CDR3 is made up of 15 amino acids. V dropped 5 bases and J dropped 1 base, with 13 bases sitting between them. This CDR3 reads CASSNIGDGTDTQYF. The CDR3 coding sequence is TGTGCCAGCAGTAACATAGGGGATGGCACAGATACGCAGTATTTT.

This clonotype showed up many times. The chain joins TRBV7-6 to TRBJ2-4, with D uncertain. The germline V gene has CDR1 SGHVS and CDR2 FNYEAQ. The CDR3 sequence is 13 residues long. V lost 0 bases and J 6 bases, leaving 6 bases between the germline ends. The chain's CDR3 is CASSLADGNIQYF. In DNA, the CDR3 is TGTGCCAGCAGCTTAGCGGACGGAAACATTCAGTACTTC. Complete variable domain (other parts from reference TRBV7-6 and TRBJ2-4): GAGVSQSPRYKVTKRGQDVALRCDPISGHVSLYWYRQALGQGPEFLTYFNYEAQQDKSGLPNDRFSAERPEGSISTLTIQRTEQRDSAMYRCASSLADGNIQYFGAGTRLSVL.

This clonotype was counted a few times. This chain links TRBV5-1 with TRBJ2-7, with 7 bases that match TRBD1. CDR3 size: 14 residues. V lost 4 bases, J lost 2 bases, and 6 bases stayed unmatched. CDR1 and CDR2 (germline): SGHRS, YFSETQ. The CDR3 protein is CASSATGTAYEQYF. CDR3 DNA sequence: TGCGCCAGCAGCGCCACCGGGACAGCCTACGAGCAGTACTTC.

The chain has TRBV15 and TRBJ1-3; D is unclear. CDR1 is LNHNV and CDR2 is YYDKDF in the germline V gene (reference sequence). This CDR3 has 15 amino acids. The V end was cut by 0 bases, the J end by 0 bases, with 6 bases between. CDR3 nucleotide sequence: TGTGCCACCAGCAGAGATCCGGGCTCTGGAAACACCATATATTTT. Amino acid sequence: CATSRDPGSGNTIYF.

This clonotype was recorded a few times. The V and J genes are TRBV5-1 and TRBJ2-2, with a possible D match to TRBD1 (6 bases). Trimming left V 0 bases short and J 1 base short, with 7 bases between. In germline, CDR1 is SGHRS, CDR2 YFSETQ. The CDR3 runs to 15 residues. The CDR3 nucleotides read TGCGCCAGCAGCTTGGTGACAGGGAACACCGGGGAGCTGTTTTTT. Amino acids: CASSLVTGNTGELFF.